Following are 11 T cell receptor beta chains from one sample sequenced in a study of CD8+CD57+ T cells in acquired aplastic anemia. Genomic DNA served as template for TCR beta VDJ and CDR3 profiling. In TCRdb, the reads were re-called with MiXCR into one record per CDR3 protein. Of about 48,000 distinct CDR3 sequences in the sample, 55% to 75% were seen once. The sequenced sample was sorted CD4+, CD8+, or CD8+CD57+ T cells (not recorded which) from PBMCs. Receptor source: a human donor in good health, serving as a control.

The V gene is TRBV10-3, the J gene TRBJ1-1, with 8 bases lining up with TRBD1. V shed 6 bases and J 6 bases; nucleotides not matched to a gene: 15. The germline V gene encodes CDR1 ENHRY and CDR2 SYGVKD. CDR3 size: 16 residues. CDR3 in amino acids: CAIRPPGQEAWAEAFF. The CDR3 DNA is TGTGCCATCAGGCCGCCGGGACAGGAGGCGTGGGCTGAAGCTTTCTTT.

This sequence joins TRBV6-2 or TRBV6-3 and TRBJ2-7; D unclear. The CDR3 totals 9 residues. The germline V gene has CDR1 MNHEY and CDR2 SVGEGT. V was clipped by 8 bases and J by 5 bases, with 4 bases between them. The CDR3 bases are TGTGCCAGCGGGCACGAGCAGTACTTC. Translated, it gives CASGHEQYF.

This rearrangement joins TRBV2 to TRBJ1-2; the D is unclear. Germline V gene sequence: CDR1 SNHLY, CDR2 FYNNEI. V dropped 5 bases and J dropped 4 bases, with 17 bases sitting between them. The CDR3 spans 15 residues. The CDR3 here is CASSLRTAYLYGYTF. In DNA, the CDR3 is TGTGCCAGCAGTCTACGGACCGCCTACCTCTATGGCTACACCTTC.

This clonotype was detected once. This chain links TRBV19 with TRBJ1-2; 10 bases are a match to TRBD1. Germline CDR1 is LNHDA and CDR2 is SQIVND (reference sequence). With V trimmed by 9 bases and J by 8 bases, 12 bases remained unmatched. This CDR3 has 14 amino acids. CDR3: CASSYPGTGEGYTF. The CDR3 coding sequence is TGTGCCAGCAGCTATCCCGGGACAGGGGAGGGCTACACCTTC.

In its sample, this clonotype is medium-sized. The chain carries TRBV20-1 and TRBJ2-7, with unresolved D. V lost 3 bases, J lost 2 bases, and 8 bases lay in between. Germline loops: CDR1 DFQATT, CDR2 SNEGSKA (reference sequence). This CDR3 has 12 amino acids. The CDR3 reads CSASTSTYEQYF. The CDR3 DNA reads TGCAGTGCTAGTACTTCAACCTACGAGCAGTACTTC.

In this sample, this clonotype turned up once. The chain links TRBV7-2 to TRBJ2-1; a weak D match, TRBD1 (6 bases). The end of the DNA is better explained by TRBJ1-2, so the J call may be wrong. The CDR3 loop spans 15 amino acids. Germline CDR1 SGHTA, CDR2 FQGNSA. The CDR3 bases are TGTGCCAGCAGCCGCGGGGGCGTTACGTGGGATGGCTACACCTTC. It is translated as CASSRGGVTWDGYTF.

V usage is TRBV25-1 and J usage is TRBJ2-6, with 11 positions matching TRBD2. Germline V gene lookup returns CDR1 MGHDK and CDR2 SYGVNS. The CDR3 contains 17 residues. Trimming at V came to 5 bases and at J to 3 bases, leaving 6 bases not matched to a gene. The CDR3 DNA reads TGTGCCAGCAGTAGTCTAGCGGGGGGAAGTGGGGCCAACGTCCTGACTTTC. It encodes CASSSLAGGSGANVLTF.

This clonotype showed up just a few times. This chain joins TRBV2 and TRBJ1-2, with TRBD1 matching over 7 bases. The V segment lost 6 bases and the J segment 6 bases; nucleotides outside the gene matches: 10. The CDR3 is 14 amino acids. Germline values: CDR1 SNHLY, CDR2 FYNNEI. In nucleotides, the CDR3 is TGTGCCAGCAGGCGGGACAGTCTCGGCGATGGCTACACCTTC. It encodes CASRRDSLGDGYTF.

About this clonotype itself: Germline and junction disagree at one end, which may indicate a read error. This rearrangement joins TRBV25-1 to TRBJ2-7, with 12 bases aligning to TRBD2. From germline, CDR1 is MGHDK and CDR2 SYGVNS. This CDR3 comprises 17 residues. This CDR3 reads CASSDTSGRRKTGELYF. DNA for the CDR3: TGTGCCAGCAGTGATACTAGCGGGAGGAGGAAGACCGGGGAGCTGTACTTC.

The rearrangement uses TRBV11-1 and TRBJ2-5; 8 nucleotides line up with TRBD2. The V and J ends lost 5 bases and 7 bases, in that order; junction bases with no gene match: 18. This CDR3 is 17 amino acids long. Germline-derived CDR1 and CDR2 are SGHAT and FQDESV (reference sequence). Here the CDR3 DNA reads TGTGCCAGCAGCATGCTGTCGGGAGCGGGAGATTCGGGGACCCAGTACTTC. This codes for CASSMLSGAGDSGTQYF. The entire variable domain, with the rest obtained from reference TRBV11-1 and TRBJ2-5, is as follows: EAEVAQSPRYKITEKSQAVAFWCDPISGHATLYWYRQILGQGPELLVQFQDESVVDDSQLPKDRFSAERLKGVDSTLKIQPAELGDSAMYLCASSMLSGAGDSGTQYFGPGTRLLVL.

This clonotype was seen more than once but under ten times. This may come from a read error, since a much larger clone is one base off. The chain carries TRBV14 and TRBJ1-4, with a weak D call TRBD1 (5 bases). V was pared by 4 bases and J by 5 bases, with 11 bases between. The CDR3 consists of 14 residues. Germline V lookup: CDR1 SGHDN, CDR2 FVKESK. Written as DNA, the CDR3 is TGTGCCAGCAGCCCGGGACGGGGAAATGAAAAACTGTTTTTT. Translating it yields CASSPGRGNEKLFF.